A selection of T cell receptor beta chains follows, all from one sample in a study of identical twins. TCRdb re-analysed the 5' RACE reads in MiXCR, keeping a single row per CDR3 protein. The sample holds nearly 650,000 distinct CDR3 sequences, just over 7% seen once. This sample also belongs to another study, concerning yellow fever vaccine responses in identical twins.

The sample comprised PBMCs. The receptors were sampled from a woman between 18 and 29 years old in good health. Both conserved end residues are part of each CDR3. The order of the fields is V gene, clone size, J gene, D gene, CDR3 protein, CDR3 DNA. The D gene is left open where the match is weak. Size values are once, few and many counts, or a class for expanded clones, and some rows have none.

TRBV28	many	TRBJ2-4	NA	CASSLLGGGDIQYF	TGTGCCAGCAGTTTATTAGGAGGTGGTGACATTCAGTACTTC
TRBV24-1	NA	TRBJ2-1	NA	CATSDSPGGKGEQFF	TGTGCCACCAGTGATTCGCCAGGGGGGAAGGGTGAGCAGTTCTTC
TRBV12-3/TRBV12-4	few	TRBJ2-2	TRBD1	CASSWAGGSTGELFF	TGTGCCAGCTCTTGGGCAGGGGGCAGCACCGGGGAGCTGTTTTTT
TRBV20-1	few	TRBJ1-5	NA	CSATMGGNNQPQHF	TGCAGTGCTACCATGGGGGGGAACAATCAGCCCCAGCATTTT
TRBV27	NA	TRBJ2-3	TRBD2	CASSLYMRGSTDTQYF	TGTGCCAGCAGTTTATATATGCGGGGGAGCACAGATACGCAGTATTTT
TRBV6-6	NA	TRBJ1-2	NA	CASGGTDYGYTF	TGTGCCAGCGGGGGGACGGATTATGGCTACACCTTC
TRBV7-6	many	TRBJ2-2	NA	CASSETNTGELFF	TGTGCCAGCAGCGAGACGAACACCGGGGAGCTGTTTTTT
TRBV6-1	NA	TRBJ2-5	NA	CASSEAQFRLAAGETQYF	TGTGCCAGCAGTGAAGCGCAATTCCGTCTAGCAGCGGGAGAGACCCAGTACTTC
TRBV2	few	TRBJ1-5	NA	CASSEGGGRLNQPQHF	TGTGCCAGCAGTGAAGGAGGGGGTCGCTTAAATCAGCCCCAGCATTTT
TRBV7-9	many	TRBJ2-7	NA	CASSSVDPGWYEQYF	TGTGCCAGCAGCTCCGTAGACCCCGGGTGGTACGAGCAGTACTTC
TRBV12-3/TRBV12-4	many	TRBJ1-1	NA	CASSFPGQNTEAFF	TGTGCCAGCAGTTTCCCAGGGCAAAACACTGAAGCTTTCTTT
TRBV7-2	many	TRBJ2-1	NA	CASSRTSDNEQFF	TGTGCCAGCAGCCGTACTAGTGACAATGAGCAGTTCTTC
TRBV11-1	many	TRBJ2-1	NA	CASSRRANEQFF	TGTGCCAGCAGCCGCAGGGCCAATGAGCAGTTCTTC
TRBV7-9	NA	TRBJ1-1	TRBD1	CASSSGQGSLNTEAFF	TGTGCCAGCAGCTCAGGACAGGGATCTTTGAACACTGAAGCTTTCTTT
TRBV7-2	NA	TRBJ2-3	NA	CASSFGWVTDTQYF	TGTGCCAGCAGCTTCGGATGGGTCACAGATACGCAGTATTTT
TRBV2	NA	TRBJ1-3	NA	CASSSNFGNTIYF	TGTGCCAGCAGTTCAAATTTTGGAAACACCATATATTTT
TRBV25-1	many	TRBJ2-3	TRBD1	CASSELRDSGTDTQYF	TGTGCCAGCAGTGAATTACGGGACAGCGGCACAGATACGCAGTATTTT
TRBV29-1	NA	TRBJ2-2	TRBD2	CSVSTGSGGNTGELFF	TGCAGCGTCTCTACCGGGAGCGGGGGAAACACCGGGGAGCTGTTTTTT
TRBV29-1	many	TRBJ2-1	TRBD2	CSVGAGGRYNEQFF	TGCAGCGTCGGAGCGGGAGGGAGGTACAATGAGCAGTTCTTC
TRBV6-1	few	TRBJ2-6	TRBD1	CASSTGQVSSGANVLTF	TGTGCCAGCAGTACGGGACAGGTTAGCTCTGGGGCCAACGTCCTGACTTTC
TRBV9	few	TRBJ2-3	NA	CASSVEADYTDTQYF	TGTGCCAGCAGCGTAGAGGCGGACTACACAGATACGCAGTATTTT
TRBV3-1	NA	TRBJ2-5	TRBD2	CASSQDGGGETQYF	TGTGCCAGCAGCCAAGATGGGGGGGGAGAGACCCAGTACTTC
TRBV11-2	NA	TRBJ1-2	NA	CASSPSDRVYGYTF	TGTGCCAGCAGCCCCTCGGACAGAGTCTATGGCTACACCTTC
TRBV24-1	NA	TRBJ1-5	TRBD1	CATSPGTGGLQPQHF	TGTGCCACCAGTCCCGGGACAGGGGGCCTTCAGCCCCAGCATTTT
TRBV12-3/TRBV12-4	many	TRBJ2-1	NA	CASSPGSNEQFF	TGTGCCAGCAGTCCCGGGTCCAATGAGCAGTTCTTC
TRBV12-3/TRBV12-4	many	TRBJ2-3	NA	CASSLRSDTQYF	TGTGCCAGCAGTTTAAGGTCAGATACGCAGTATTTT
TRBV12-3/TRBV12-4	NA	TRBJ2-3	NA	CASSDEADTSTDTQYF	TGTGCCAGCAGTGATGAAGCGGATACTAGCACAGATACGCAGTATTTT
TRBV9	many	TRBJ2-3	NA	CASSVAGPSTDTQYF	TGTGCCAGCAGCGTAGCGGGACCGAGCACAGATACGCAGTATTTT
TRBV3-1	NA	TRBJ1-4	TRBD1	CASSGQGVANEKLFF	TGTGCCAGCAGCGGACAGGGGGTGGCTAATGAAAAACTGTTTTTT
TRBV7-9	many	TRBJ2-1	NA	CASSYGTTSEQFF	TGTGCCAGCAGCTACGGTACCACGTCCGAGCAGTTCTTC
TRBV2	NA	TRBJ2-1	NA	CASSDNLAYTYNEQFF	TGTGCCAGCAGTGATAATCTAGCTTATACCTACAATGAGCAGTTCTTC
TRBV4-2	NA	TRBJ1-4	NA	CASSREQGRDLFF	TGTGCCAGCAGCCGGGAACAGGGCCGAGATCTGTTTTTT
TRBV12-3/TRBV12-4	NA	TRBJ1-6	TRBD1	CASSPRDRGPYNSPLHF	TGTGCCAGCAGTCCAAGGGACAGGGGGCCCTATAATTCACCCCTCCACTTT
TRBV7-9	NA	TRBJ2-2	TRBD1	CASSSRQGAGELFF	TGTGCCAGCAGTTCACGACAGGGGGCCGGGGAGCTGTTTTTT
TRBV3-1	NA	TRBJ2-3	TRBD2	CASSQDGTSGSADTQYF	TGTGCCAGCAGCCAAGACGGGACTAGCGGGAGCGCAGATACGCAGTATTTT
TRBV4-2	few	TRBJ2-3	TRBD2	CASSQVSGRATDTQYF	TGTGCCAGCAGCCAGGTTAGCGGGAGGGCCACAGATACGCAGTATTTT
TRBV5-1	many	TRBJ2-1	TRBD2	CASSLMGLATYNEQFF	TGCGCCAGCAGCTTGATGGGACTAGCGACCTACAATGAGCAGTTCTTC
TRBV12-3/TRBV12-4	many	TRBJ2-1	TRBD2	CASSFGTSNEQFF	TGTGCCAGCAGTTTTGGGACTAGCAATGAGCAGTTCTTC
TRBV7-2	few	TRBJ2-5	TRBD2	CASSSTSETRAQYF	TGTGCCAGCAGCTCGACTAGCGAGACCCGGGCCCAGTACTTC
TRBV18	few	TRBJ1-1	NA	CASSETGFAPNTEAFF	TGTGCCAGCTCAGAAACAGGTTTCGCACCGAACACTGAAGCTTTCTTT
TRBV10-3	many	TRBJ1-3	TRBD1	CAISAMTGGNTIYF	TGTGCCATCAGCGCCATGACAGGGGGAAACACCATATATTTT
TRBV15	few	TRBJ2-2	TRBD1	CATSLSPGTGGFVTGELFF	TGTGCCACCAGCCTGAGTCCCGGGACAGGGGGCTTTGTCACCGGGGAGCTGTTTTTT
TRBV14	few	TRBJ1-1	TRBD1	CASSQVFGGGMNTEAFF	TGTGCCAGCAGCCAAGTCTTCGGAGGGGGCATGAACACTGAAGCTTTCTTT
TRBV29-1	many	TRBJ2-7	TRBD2	CSVGVAGGPYEQYF	TGCAGCGTTGGTGTCGCGGGAGGGCCCTACGAGCAGTACTTC
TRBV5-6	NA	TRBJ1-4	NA	CASSWGLNEKLFF	TGTGCCAGCAGCTGGGGGCTTAATGAAAAACTGTTTTTT